These 5 T cell receptor beta chains were all obtained from the same sample, sequenced in a study of blood T cell repertoires in COVID-19. Profiled with immunoSEQ multiplex PCR; TCRdb holds only in-frame clones, not every one. The profile covers roughly 100,000 clones, with roughly nine tenths appearing a single time and 4.5% to 5.5% taken by the ten largest. The sample was peripheral blood. The source of these receptors is a human donor in a cohort sampled during active COVID-19.

The rearrangement links TRBV19 to TRBJ2-7; D may be TRBD2 (5 bases). The germline V and J ends were trimmed by 5 bases and 6 bases, with 17 bases remaining between them. The CDR3 covers 14 residues. The V gene's germline CDR1 is LNHDA and CDR2 SQIVND (reference sequence). Written as DNA, the CDR3 is TGTGCCAGTAGTGAACTAGGCTTTTCGAGCGAGCAGTACTTC. Translated: CASSELGFSSEQYF.

The chain uses TRBV19 and TRBJ2-3; 13 bases agree with TRBD2. Per the germline V gene, CDR1 is LNHDA and CDR2 is SQIVND (reference sequence). The CDR3 is made up of 16 amino acids. V trimming: 5 bases; J trimming: 0 bases; junction bases outside the gene matches: 2. CDR3 in DNA: TGTGCCAGTAGTCGGACTAGCGGGGGTAGCACAGATACGCAGTATTTT. Its protein is CASSRTSGGSTDTQYF. Variable domain in full (rest from reference TRBV19 and TRBJ2-3): DGGITQSPKYLFRKEGQNVTLSCEQNLNHDAMYWYRQDPGQGLRLIYYSQIVNDFQKGDIAEGYSVSREKKESFPLTVTSAQKNPTAFYLCASSRTSGGSTDTQYFGPGTRLTVL.

The chain links TRBV28 to TRBJ2-2, with D possibly TRBD1 on 6 matching bases. Deletions cut 6 bases from V and 2 bases from J, with 7 bases between. Germline V gene sequence: CDR1 MDHEN, CDR2 SYDVKM. CDR3 length equals 13 residues. The CDR3 coding sequence is TGTGCCAGCAGGGACAGAAACACCGGGGAGCTGTTTTTT. This sequence encodes CASRDRNTGELFF.

The CDR3 is CASSLSSRGNTIYF. In DNA, the CDR3 is TGTGCCAGCAGTTTGTCAAGCAGGGGAAACACCATATATTTT. This sequence joins TRBV6-6 and TRBJ1-3; D ambiguous. The germline V and J ends were trimmed by 4 bases and 4 bases, with 11 bases remaining between them. The CDR3 is made up of 14 amino acids. CDR1 MNHNY and CDR2 SVGAGI come from the germline V gene (reference sequence).

This clone appeared a few times. The chain uses TRBV2 and TRBJ1-5; no firm D call. The germline V gene encodes CDR1 SNHLY and CDR2 FYNNEI. V was pared by 5 bases and J by 0 bases, with 8 bases between. CDR3 length: 14 residues. CDR3 coding DNA: TGTGCCAGCAGTAAGCAGGATAGCAATCAGCCCCAGCATTTT. Translating gives CASSKQDSNQPQHF.